This TCR beta chain was captured by sequencing in a study of control samples from healthy donors and cancer patients. V trimming: 5 bases; J trimming: 0 bases; junction bases outside the gene matches: 7. The CDR3 is 16 residues long. Germline V gene lookup returns CDR1 SGHTA and CDR2 FQGTGA. TCRdb keeps only in-frame clones here, not all; method: immunoSEQ multiplex PCR. The table shows 200,000 to 250,000 clones, with just under 95% occurring only once. Sequenced input: blood. The receptor's source is a man aged 45-60 years in good health. The rearrangement joins TRBV7-3 to TRBJ2-1; 7 nucleotides align to TRBD2. Here the CDR3 DNA reads TGTGCCAGCAGCCCAAGCGGGGATCGCTCCTACAATGAGCAGTTCTTC. Amino acids: CASSPSGDRSYNEQFF.